A selection of T cell receptor beta chains follows, all from one sample in a study of shared clonotypes between healthy human individuals. Only in-frame clones appear in the TCRdb table, and some are missing; sequencing was by immunoSEQ multiplex PCR. Of roughly 810,000 clones in the sample, approximately 96% were seen once. Sequenced: naive CD8+ T cells sorted from blood. These receptors were obtained from a man aged 25-45 years in good health. CDR3s include the opening cysteine and the closing phenylalanine or tryptophan. A D gene is named only where the DNA matches it firmly. A row's size may be missing; if present it is once, few, many or a size class.

clone_size,v_call,d_call,j_call,cdr3_nt,cdr3_aa
.,TRBV29-1,.,TRBJ2-7,TGCAGCGTCTTATACAGGGAGTCCTACGAGCAGTACTTC,CSVLYRESYEQYF
.,TRBV2,TRBD2,TRBJ2-1,TGTGCCAGCAGTGAGGGACTAGCGACAAGGGATGAGCAGTTCTTC,CASSEGLATRDEQFF
.,TRBV7-8,TRBD2,TRBJ2-1,TGTGCCAGCAGGTTAGGGCGGGAGAGGTACAATGAGCAGTTCTTC,CASRLGRERYNEQFF
once,TRBV28,.,TRBJ2-7,TGTGCCAGCAGTTTATGGGGAGGCAGGGCCTACGAGCAGTACTTC,CASSLWGGRAYEQYF
.,TRBV4-2,TRBD2,TRBJ2-3,TGTGCCAGCAGCCAAGATAGTAGTCTAGCGGGATCTACGCAGTATTTT,CASSQDSSLAGSTQYF
.,TRBV7-9,.,TRBJ1-1,TGTGCCAGCAGTTATTTCCGGACCGGCACTGAAGCTTTCTTT,CASSYFRTGTEAFF
.,TRBV5-1,.,TRBJ2-1,TGCGCCAGCAGCTTGGCCGGGACCGGGGATGAGCAGTTCTTC,CASSLAGTGDEQFF
.,TRBV30,.,TRBJ2-3,TGTGCCTGGAGCGAAAGAGGGACCACAGATACGCAGTATTTT,CAWSERGTTDTQYF
.,TRBV10-1,.,TRBJ2-1,TGCGCCAGCAGTGAGTCGATTGATGCTGAGCAGTTCTTC,CASSESIDAEQFF
.,TRBV7-9,TRBD2,TRBJ2-1,TGTGCCAGCAGCTTCACGACTAGCGGGAGCAATGAGCAGTTCTTC,CASSFTTSGSNEQFF
.,TRBV29-1,.,TRBJ1-1,TGCAGCGTTGTTCCCTTGCAGGCTCTGAACACTGAAGCTTTCTTT,CSVVPLQALNTEAFF
.,TRBV5-6,.,TRBJ1-5,TGTGCCAGCAGCTTGGGCGTAAGCAATCAGCCCCAGCATTTT,CASSLGVSNQPQHF
.,TRBV10-2,TRBD1,TRBJ2-5,TGCGCCAGCAGTGAGTCGGGGACAGGGGGTCAAGAGACCCAGTACTTC,CASSESGTGGQETQYF
.,TRBV7-8,.,TRBJ2-1,TGTGCCAGCAGCTCCCGCAGGGATAGGAATGAGCAGTTCTTC,CASSSRRDRNEQFF
.,TRBV7-9,TRBD2,TRBJ2-3,TGTGCCAGCAGCTTATGGACTAGCAGCACAGATACGCAGTATTTT,CASSLWTSSTDTQYF
.,TRBV28,.,TRBJ1-2,TGTGCCAGCAGTTTAGATACAATATATGGCTACACCTTC,CASSLDTIYGYTF
.,TRBV2,.,TRBJ2-1,TGTGCCAGCAGTGAAGGACTCATCGCGAATGAGCAGTTCTTC,CASSEGLIANEQFF
.,TRBV2,.,TRBJ2-2,TGTGCCAGCATGCCAATCACTTCGGGGACCGGGGAGCTGTTTTTT,CASMPITSGTGELFF
.,TRBV15,.,TRBJ2-3,TGTGCCACCAGCAGAGATTGGAGCGGCTCGAGCACAGATACGCAGTATTTT,CATSRDWSGSSTDTQYF
.,TRBV11-2,.,TRBJ2-5,TGTGCCAGCAGCTTGGGGGGAGGACAGCTCCGGGAGACCCAGTACTTC,CASSLGGGQLRETQYF
.,TRBV7-6,.,TRBJ2-7,TGTGCCAGCAGCTTAGAGGGAACCTACGAGCAGTACTTC,CASSLEGTYEQYF
.,TRBV28,.,TRBJ2-7,TGTGCCAGCAGTACCGGCTCCTACGAGCAGTACTTC,CASSTGSYEQYF
.,TRBV9,.,TRBJ2-7,TGTGCCAGCAGCGTCTGGGGGATCGGCGAGCAGTACTTC,CASSVWGIGEQYF
.,TRBV29-1,TRBD1,TRBJ1-2,TGCAGCACGTGGGGACAGACCAATTCTAACTATGGCTACACCTTC,CSTWGQTNSNYGYTF
.,TRBV6-5,TRBD1,TRBJ2-5,TGTGCCAGCAGTTACGGGACAGGGCTTCAAGAGACCCAGTACTTC,CASSYGTGLQETQYF
.,TRBV2,.,TRBJ2-1,TGTGCCACCCGAGACAGACACAATGAGCAGTTCTTC,CATRDRHNEQFF
.,TRBV7-9,.,TRBJ1-3,TGTGCCAGCAGCTCGGTAGGGGGAGCCGGCTCTGGAAACACCATATATTTT,CASSSVGGAGSGNTIYF
.,TRBV5-6,.,TRBJ2-1,TGTGCCAGCAGCTTAGGGGCGGGACCTTTCGGTGAGCAGTTCTTC,CASSLGAGPFGEQFF
.,TRBV27,TRBD2,TRBJ2-7,TGTGCCAGCTCTCCGGGAGCGGGGGAGGGTCCCTACGAGCAGTACTTC,CASSPGAGEGPYEQYF
once,TRBV18,TRBD1,TRBJ1-2,TGTGCCAGCTCACCGGAACCTGGGACAGAGAACTATGGCTACACCTTC,CASSPEPGTENYGYTF
.,TRBV7-8,.,TRBJ2-3,TGTGCCAGCAGCTCCCGGACAGCCGCTAGCACAGATACGCAGTATTTT,CASSSRTAASTDTQYF
.,TRBV27,TRBD2,TRBJ2-3,TGTGCCAGCAGTTTAACACAGGGGCTAGCGGGAGGAGATACGCAGTATTTT,CASSLTQGLAGGDTQYF
.,TRBV27,.,TRBJ1-4,TGTGCCAGCAGCCGTGGGCAGGGTGGAGAAAAACTGTTTTTT,CASSRGQGGEKLFF
.,TRBV7-2,.,TRBJ1-5,TGTGCCAGCAGCCCCGTTGGAGGTCCTCAGCCCCAGCATTTT,CASSPVGGPQPQHF
.,TRBV27,TRBD1,TRBJ1-5,TGTGCCAGCAGTTTATTTTCACCCGGGACAGGGGATCAGCCCCAGCATTTT,CASSLFSPGTGDQPQHF
.,TRBV30,TRBD1,TRBJ1-5,TGTGCCTACGGGGGACAGGGCAATCAGCCCCAGCATTTT,CAYGGQGNQPQHF